This T cell receptor beta chain was sequenced during a study of response to subunit inactivated influenza vaccine (dated by TCRdb to 2017 to 2018). A note on the overall study: The study used deep quantitative T cell receptor repertoire profiling to track responses to a trivalent subunit inactivated influenza vaccine.

The paper's findings and limits, for the study overall: According to the authors, only a limited number of new T cells may be recruited by each seasonal influenza vaccination.

The table lists this clonotype with a count of one. The target of this receptor is not known. The input lacks base qualities; no much larger clone sits a single base away. One read amounts to weak evidence. Germline trimming amounts to 6 bases on V and 5 bases on J, with 5 as the count of junction bases outside the gene matches. CDR3 length: 12 amino acids, cysteine to phenylalanine. Kept here is only the CDR3 DNA, which spans 36 bases and is read in frame from base 1. The germline V gene (reference sequence) yields DFQATT for CDR1 and SNEGSKA for CDR2. Library preparation employed RT-PCR. Reads for this sample came from an Illumina HiSeq 2500. The raw public data were reprocessed by TCRdb itself: fastp quality trimming at Q25, MiXCR clonotype calling, in-frame beta chains only. Here each entry gathers all rows of one CDR3 protein and keeps the most common genes and DNA. The sample data list about 520,000 distinct CDR3 sequences, and roughly 23% of these were observed just once. Around 2% of the sample rests with the top ten.

The sequencing here drew on CD4+ T cells sorted from PBMCs, taken approximately 5 days after vaccination. Recombination joined TRBV20-1 with TRBJ2-5, and 8 bases in between align with TRBD2. The clonotype was recovered from a man between 50 and 59 years old who received an inactivated influenza vaccine. Donor details come from another sample of the same person, matched by shared clones. CDR3 sequence: CSARGGPETQYF. The nucleotides are TGCAGTGCACGCGGGGGGCCCGAGACCCAGTACTTC.